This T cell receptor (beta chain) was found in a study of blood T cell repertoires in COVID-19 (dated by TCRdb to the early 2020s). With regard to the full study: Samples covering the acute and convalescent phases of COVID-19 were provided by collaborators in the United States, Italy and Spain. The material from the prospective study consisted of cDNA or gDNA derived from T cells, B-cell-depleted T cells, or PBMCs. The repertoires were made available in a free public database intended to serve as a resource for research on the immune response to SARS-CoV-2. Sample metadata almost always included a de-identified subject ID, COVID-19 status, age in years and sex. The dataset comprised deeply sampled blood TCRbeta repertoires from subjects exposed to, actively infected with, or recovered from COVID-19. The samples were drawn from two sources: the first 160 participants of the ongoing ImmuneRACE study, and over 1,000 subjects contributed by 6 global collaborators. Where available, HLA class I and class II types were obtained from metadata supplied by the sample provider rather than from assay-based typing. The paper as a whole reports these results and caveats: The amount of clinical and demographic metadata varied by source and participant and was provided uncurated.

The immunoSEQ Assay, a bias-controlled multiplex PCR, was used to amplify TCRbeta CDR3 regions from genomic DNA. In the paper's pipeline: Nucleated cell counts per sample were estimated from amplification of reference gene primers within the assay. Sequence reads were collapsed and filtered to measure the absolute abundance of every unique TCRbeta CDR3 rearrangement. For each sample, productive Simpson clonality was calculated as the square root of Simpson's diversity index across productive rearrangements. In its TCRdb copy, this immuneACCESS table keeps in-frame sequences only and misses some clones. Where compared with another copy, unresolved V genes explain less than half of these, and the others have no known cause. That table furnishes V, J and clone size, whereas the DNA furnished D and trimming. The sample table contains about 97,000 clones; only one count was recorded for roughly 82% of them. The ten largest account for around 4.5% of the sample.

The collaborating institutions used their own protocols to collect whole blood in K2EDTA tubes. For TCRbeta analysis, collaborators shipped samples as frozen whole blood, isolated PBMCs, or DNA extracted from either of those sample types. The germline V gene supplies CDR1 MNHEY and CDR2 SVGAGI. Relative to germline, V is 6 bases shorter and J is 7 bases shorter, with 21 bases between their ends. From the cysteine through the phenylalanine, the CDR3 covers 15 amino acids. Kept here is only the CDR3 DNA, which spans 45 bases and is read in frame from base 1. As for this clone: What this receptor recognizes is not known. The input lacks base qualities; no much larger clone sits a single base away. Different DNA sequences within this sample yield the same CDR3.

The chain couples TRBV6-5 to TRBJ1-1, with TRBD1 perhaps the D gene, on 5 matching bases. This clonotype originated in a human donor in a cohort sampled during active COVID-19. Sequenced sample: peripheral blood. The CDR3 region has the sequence CASSRDGRRGSEAFF. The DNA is TGTGCCAGCAGCCGGGACGGGAGGAGGGGTAGTGAAGCTTTCTTT.